This entry concerns a single TCR beta chain. Participants came from about 23 US areas, aged about 18 to 90 years. Assignment of participants to cohorts was predicated upon participant-reported clinical history. The sample is drawn from a study of blood T cell repertoires in COVID-19. The wider study: Acute-phase and convalescent COVID-19 samples originated in the United States, Italy and Spain. T cells, B-cell-depleted T cells, or PBMCs supplied cDNA or gDNA.

The CDR3 covers 14 residues. V was pared by 5 bases and J by 6 bases, with 15 bases between. Germline loops: CDR1 MNHEY, CDR2 SVGAGI. TCRdb keeps only in-frame clones here, not all; method: immunoSEQ multiplex PCR. The data hold just over 300,000 clones, with around 87% observed a single time. The chain carries TRBV6-5 and TRBJ2-3, with a possible D match to TRBD1 (5 bases). The sequenced sample consisted of PBMCs or T cells enriched from blood (not recorded which). The TCR sequence derives from a woman aged 18-29 years with acute COVID-19. The CDR3 DNA sequence: TGTGCCAGCAGTCCTTGGGATGGGGCGGATACGCAGTATTTT. Translated, it gives CASSPWDGADTQYF.